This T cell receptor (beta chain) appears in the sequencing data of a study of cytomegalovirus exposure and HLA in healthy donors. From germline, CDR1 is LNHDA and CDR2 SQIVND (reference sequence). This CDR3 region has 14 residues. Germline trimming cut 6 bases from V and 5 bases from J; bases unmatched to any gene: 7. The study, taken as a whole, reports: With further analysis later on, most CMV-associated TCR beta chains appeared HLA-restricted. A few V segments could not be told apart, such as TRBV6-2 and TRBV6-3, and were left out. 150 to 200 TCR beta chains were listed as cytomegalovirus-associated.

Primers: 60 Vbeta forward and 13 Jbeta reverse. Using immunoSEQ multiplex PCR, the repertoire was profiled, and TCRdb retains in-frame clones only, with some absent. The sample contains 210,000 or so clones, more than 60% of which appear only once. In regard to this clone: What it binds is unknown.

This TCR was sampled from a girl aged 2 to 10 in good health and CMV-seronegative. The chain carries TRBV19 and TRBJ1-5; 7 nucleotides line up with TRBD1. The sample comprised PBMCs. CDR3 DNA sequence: TGTGCCAGTAGCATCCGGGACAGTTATCAGCCCCAGCATTTT. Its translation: CASSIRDSYQPQHF.